This T cell receptor (beta chain) is drawn from a study of response to subunit inactivated influenza vaccine (dated by TCRdb to 2017 to 2018). Some background on the complete study: Deep quantitative profiling of the T cell receptor repertoire was used in the study to follow responses to a trivalent subunit inactivated influenza vaccine. Beyond this particular receptor, the publication reports: According to the authors, only a limited number of new T cells may be recruited by each seasonal influenza vaccination.

The protocol used for the library was RT-PCR. Instrument on record: Illumina HiSeq 2500. TCRdb's own reprocessing of the public reads used fastp at Q25 and MiXCR and kept productive beta chains. Every entry covers one CDR3 protein and lists the most common genes and DNA from its rows. Recorded for this sample are about 780,000 distinct CDR3 sequences; 18% of them occurred a single time. The top ten constitute about a tenth of the sample. The cysteine opens and the phenylalanine closes a CDR3 of 12 amino acids. Only CDR3 DNA is held: 36 bases, read in frame from base 1. According to the germline V gene, CDR1 reads SQVTM and CDR2 reads ANQGSEA. Cut back by 4 bases and 1 base, the V and J ends lie 8 bases apart. This clonotype occurred a few times. Its antigen has not been determined. There are no base qualities to consult, and no much larger clone falls within one base.

The clonotype originates from a man aged 50 to 60 who received an inactivated influenza vaccine. Donor details come from another sample of the same person, matched by shared clones. The V and J segments used are TRBV29-1 and TRBJ2-7; no D gene can be assigned with confidence. The input for sequencing was PBMCs from blood, taken 5 to 6 days after vaccination. Here the CDR3 is given as CSVGYNSYEQYF. In nucleotide form, the sequence is TGCAGCGTTGGGTACAATTCCTACGAGCAGTACTTC.